The 9 T cell receptor beta chains given below trace back to one sample, sequenced in a study of CD8+ T cells in alopecia areata. TCR sequencing used cDNA made by reverse transcription of extracted RNA. The table came from immunoSEQ multiplex PCR; TCRdb's copy has only in-frame clones and leaves some out. The sample holds some 120,000 clones, around 45% seen once. The source material was NKG2D-low CD8+ T cells sorted from blood. These receptors all come from a human donor with alopecia areata.

This clone has a handful of counts. The rearrangement joins TRBV29-1 to TRBJ1-1; possibly TRBD1 for D (5 bases). This CDR3 is built from 13 residues. Germline CDR1 SQVTM, CDR2 ANQGSEA. V was pared by 7 bases and J by 4 bases, with 16 bases between. This CDR3 reads CSDLREGSTEAFF. Here the CDR3 DNA reads TGCAGCGACCTCAGGGAAGGGAGCACTGAAGCTTTCTTT.

V is TRBV27 and J is TRBJ2-1; maybe TRBD2 (6 bases). Germline V gene lookup returns CDR1 MNHEY and CDR2 SMNVEV (reference sequence). The CDR3 spans 13 residues. Trimming removed 8 bases at V and 5 bases at J, with 13 bases between. For the CDR3, the DNA is TGTGCCAGCTTTGGCGGGGAAGACAATGAGCAGTTCTTC. Residues: CASFGGEDNEQFF.

The chain carries TRBV28 and TRBJ2-2, with 13 bases aligning to TRBD2. Looked up from germline, CDR1 is MDHEN and CDR2 is SYDVKM. This CDR3 region has 16 residues. V lost 5 bases, J lost 8 bases, and 8 bases stayed unmatched. The CDR3 DNA reads TGTGCCAGCAGTCCTATGGGACTAGCGGGAAGGGGGGAGCTGTTTTTT. Protein sequence: CASSPMGLAGRGELFF.

The chain couples TRBV11-2 to TRBJ2-1, with no clear D. Trimming pared 0 bases from V and 7 bases from J, leaving 4 bases between. The germline CDR1 and CDR2 sequences are SGHAT and FQNNGV. The CDR3 spans 12 residues. The CDR3 loop is CASSLERNEQFF. The CDR3 region has the DNA TGTGCCAGCAGCTTAGAACGTAATGAGCAGTTCTTC.

The chain couples TRBV30 to TRBJ2-3; D call uncertain. From germline, CDR1 is GTSNPN and CDR2 SVGIG (reference sequence). The CDR3 sequence is 13 residues long. The ends were cut back, 1 base at V and 1 base at J, with 6 bases in the middle. The CDR3: CAWSDTGTDTQYF. The CDR3 region has the DNA TGTGCCTGGAGTGATACCGGCACAGATACGCAGTATTTT.

This clone was observed a handful of times. The chain combines TRBV29-1 with TRBJ2-1; D possibly corresponds to TRBD2 (5 bases). The length of the CDR3 is 12 residues. Trimming left V 4 bases short and J 9 bases short, with 13 bases between. The germline CDR1 and CDR2 sequences are SQVTM and ANQGSEA. As DNA, the CDR3 is TGCAGCGTTGGGACTGGTGGGTTTGAGCAGTTCTTC. Translating it yields CSVGTGGFEQFF.

The chain uses TRBV5-1 and TRBJ2-7; 8 bases are shared with TRBD2. CDR3 length equals 13 residues. With V trimmed by 8 bases and J by 3 bases, 7 bases remained unmatched. CDR1 and CDR2 from the germline V gene are SGHRS and YFSETQ. The CDR3: CASKGLDLYEQYF. The CDR3 nucleotides are TGCGCCAGTAAGGGACTAGACCTCTACGAGCAGTACTTC. The whole variable domain, filled in from reference TRBV5-1 and TRBJ2-7, reads KAGVTQTPRYLIKTRGQQVTLSCSPISGHRSVSWYQQTPGQGLQFLFEYFSETQRNKGNFPGRFSGRQFSNSRSEMNVSTLELGDSALYLCASKGLDLYEQYFGPGTRLTVT.

The J gene is TRBJ2-1, the V gene TRBV5-1, with 8 bases matching TRBD2. The V gene's germline CDR1 is SGHRS and CDR2 YFSETQ. After removal of 4 bases from V and 0 bases from J, the junction contained 3 bases not matched to a gene. This CDR3 region has 15 residues. The CDR3 spells CASSPGTSSYNEQFF. DNA for the CDR3: TGCGCCAGCAGCCCAGGGACTAGCTCCTACAATGAGCAGTTCTTC.

The V gene is TRBV21-1, the J gene TRBJ2-7. TRBV21-1 is a recognized pseudogene. The length of the CDR3 is 14 residues. CDR3 amino acids: CASSKDRRIYEQYF. CDR3 in DNA: TGTGCCAGCAGCAAAGATCGAAGAATCTACGAGCAGTACTTC.